This T cell receptor (beta chain) stems from a study of control samples from healthy donors and cancer patients. The protocol was immunoSEQ multiplex PCR, while the TCRdb copy is restricted to in-frame clones and leaves out a portion. The table includes about 150,000 clones, under 95% detected once. The V segment lost 4 bases and the J segment 4 bases; nucleotides outside the gene matches: 4. The CDR3 totals 15 residues. Looked up from germline, CDR1 is MNHEY and CDR2 is SVGEGT. This chain joins TRBV6-2 or TRBV6-3 and TRBJ2-6, with 7 bases matching TRBD1. This sequence originates from a woman between 18 and 29 years old in good health. The specimen was blood. The CDR3 DNA is TGTGCCAGCAGTTCGAGGGGGCGCGGGGCCAACGTCCTGACTTTC. Its translation is CASSSRGRGANVLTF.